The subject of this entry is one T cell receptor (beta chain). As originally analysed: Quantification of nucleated cells was approximated via reference gene primer amplification. The table came from immunoSEQ multiplex PCR; TCRdb's copy has only in-frame clones and leaves some out. The V and J calls and the clone size are those of that table, but D and trimming were determined from the DNA. The sample includes about 380,000 clones, around 85% of them seen just once. Germline V gene data show CDR1 as MDHEN and CDR2 as SYDVKM. CDR3 size: 13 residues. V lost 6 bases to trimming and J lost 3 bases, with 9 bases between them. The sample is drawn from a study of blood T cell repertoires in COVID-19. Study information: Acute and convalescent COVID-19 specimens originated in the United States, Italy and Spain. T cells, B-cell-depleted T cells, or PBMCs supplied cDNA or gDNA.

The source of this sequence is a woman in her late teens or twenties with acute or convalescent COVID-19. The chain employs TRBV28 and TRBJ1-5; no clear D gene. The sample comprised peripheral blood. CDR3 residues: CASRQLDNQPQHF. The DNA for the CDR3 is TGTGCCAGCAGGCAACTTGACAATCAGCCCCAGCATTTT.